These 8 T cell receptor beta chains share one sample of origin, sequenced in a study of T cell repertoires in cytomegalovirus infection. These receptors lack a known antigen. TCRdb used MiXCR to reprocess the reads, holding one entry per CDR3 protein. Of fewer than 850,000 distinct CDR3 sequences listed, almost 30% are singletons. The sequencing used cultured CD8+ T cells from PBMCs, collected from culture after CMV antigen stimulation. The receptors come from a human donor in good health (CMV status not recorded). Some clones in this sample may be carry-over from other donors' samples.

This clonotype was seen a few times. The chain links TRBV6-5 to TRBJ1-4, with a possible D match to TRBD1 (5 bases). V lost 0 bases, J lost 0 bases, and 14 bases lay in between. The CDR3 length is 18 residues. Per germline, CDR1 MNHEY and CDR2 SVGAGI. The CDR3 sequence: CASSYSSTGAATNEKLFF. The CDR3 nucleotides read TGTGCCAGCAGTTACTCGTCAACAGGTGCTGCAACTAATGAAAAACTGTTTTTT.

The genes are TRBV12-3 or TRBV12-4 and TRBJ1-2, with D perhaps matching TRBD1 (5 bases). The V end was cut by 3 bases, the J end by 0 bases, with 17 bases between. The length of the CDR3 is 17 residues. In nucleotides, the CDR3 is TGTGCCAGCAGTTTTTGGGACTTCGCTCAAGCTAACTATGGCTACACCTTC. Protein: CASSFWDFAQANYGYTF.

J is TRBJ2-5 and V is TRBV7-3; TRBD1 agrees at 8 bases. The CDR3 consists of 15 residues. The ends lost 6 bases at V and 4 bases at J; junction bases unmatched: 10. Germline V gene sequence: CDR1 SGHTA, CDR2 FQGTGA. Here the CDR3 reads CASSNARGRRETQYF. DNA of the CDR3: TGTGCCAGCAGTAACGCCAGGGGGCGCCGAGAGACCCAGTACTTC.

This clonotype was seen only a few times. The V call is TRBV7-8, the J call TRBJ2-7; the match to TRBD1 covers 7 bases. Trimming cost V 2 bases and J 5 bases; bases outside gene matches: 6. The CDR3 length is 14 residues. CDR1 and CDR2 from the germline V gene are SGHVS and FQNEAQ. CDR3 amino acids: CASSLIRGGDEQYV. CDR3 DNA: TGTGCCAGCAGCTTAATCCGAGGGGGCGACGAGCAGTACGTC.

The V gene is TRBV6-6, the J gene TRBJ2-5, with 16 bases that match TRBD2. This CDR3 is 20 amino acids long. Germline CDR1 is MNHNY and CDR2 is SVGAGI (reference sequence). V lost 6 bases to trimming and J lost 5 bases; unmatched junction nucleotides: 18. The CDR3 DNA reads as TGTGCCAGCAGGGGCCATAGTGGGACTAGCGGGGGGGGAACGTTGGAGACCCAGTACTTC. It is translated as CASRGHSGTSGGGTLETQYF.

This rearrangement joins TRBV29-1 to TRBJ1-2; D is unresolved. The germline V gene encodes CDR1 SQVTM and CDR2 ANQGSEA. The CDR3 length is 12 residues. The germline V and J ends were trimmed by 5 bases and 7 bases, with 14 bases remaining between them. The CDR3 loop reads CSVPRIFSGYTF. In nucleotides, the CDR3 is TGCAGCGTTCCAAGGATCTTTAGTGGCTACACCTTC.

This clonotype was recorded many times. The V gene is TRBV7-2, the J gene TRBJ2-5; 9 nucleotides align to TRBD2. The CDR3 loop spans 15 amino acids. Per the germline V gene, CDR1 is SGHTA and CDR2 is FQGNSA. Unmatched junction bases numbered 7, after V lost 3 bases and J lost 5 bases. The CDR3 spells CASSFIAGAGETQYF. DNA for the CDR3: TGTGCCAGCAGCTTCATAGCGGGGGCCGGGGAGACCCAGTACTTC.

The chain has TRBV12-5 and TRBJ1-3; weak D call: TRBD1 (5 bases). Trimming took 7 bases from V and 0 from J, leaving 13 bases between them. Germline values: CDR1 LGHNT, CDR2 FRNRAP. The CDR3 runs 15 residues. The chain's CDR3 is CASAPLGGSGNTIYF. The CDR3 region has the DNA TGTGCTAGTGCCCCCCTGGGGGGCTCTGGAAACACCATATATTTT.